This T cell receptor (beta chain) was retrieved from a study of blood T cell repertoires in COVID-19. The V gene lost 7 bases and the J gene lost 4 bases, with 22 bases spanning the gap. The CDR3 consists of 16 residues. Per the germline V gene, CDR1 is MNHEY and CDR2 is SMNVEV (reference sequence). Measured with immunoSEQ multiplex PCR; TCRdb has only the in-frame clones, and not every one. The sample yields fewer than 350,000 clones, approximately 91% seen once. The gene calls are TRBV27 and TRBJ1-2, with a tentative D call TRBD1 (5 bases). Material for sequencing was PBMCs or T cells enriched from blood (not recorded which). The TCR originated in a man aged 60 to 69 who had recovered from COVID-19. The CDR3 region is CASTVFGGDRGYGYTF. CDR3 nucleotide sequence: TGTGCCAGCACAGTTTTTGGGGGGGACCGGGGCTATGGCTACACCTTC.